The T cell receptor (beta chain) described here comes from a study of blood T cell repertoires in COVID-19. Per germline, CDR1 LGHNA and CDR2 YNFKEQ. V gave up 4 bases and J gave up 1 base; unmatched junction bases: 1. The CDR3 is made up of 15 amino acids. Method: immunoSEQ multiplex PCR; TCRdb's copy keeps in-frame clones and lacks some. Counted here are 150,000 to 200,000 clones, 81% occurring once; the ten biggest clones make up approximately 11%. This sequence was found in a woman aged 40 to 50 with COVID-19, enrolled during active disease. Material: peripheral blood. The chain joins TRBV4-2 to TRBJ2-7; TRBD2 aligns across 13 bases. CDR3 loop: CASSLGLAGSYEQYF. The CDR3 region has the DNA TGTGCCAGCAGCCTGGGACTAGCGGGATCCTACGAGCAGTACTTC.